This T cell receptor (beta chain) emerged from a study of shared clonotypes between healthy human individuals. Several immunoSEQ plates held equal portions of the genomic DNA taken from each subset. Unsorted PBMCs provided DNA that was sequenced on ten immunoSEQ deep assay plates. Data came from immunoSEQ multiplex PCR; TCRdb stores just in-frame clones and leaves some out. The sample shows about half a million clones, 70% to 80% of them seen only once. The J segment lost 5 bases and the V segment lost 0 bases, leaving 6 bases of the junction unmatched. The CDR3 has 16 residues. Germline values: CDR1 SGHTS, CDR2 YDEGEE.

Sequenced input: PBMCs. This sequence joins TRBV5-8 and TRBJ1-2; TRBD1 aligns across 11 bases. The TCR was taken from a woman in her thirties or forties in good health. Some clones in this sample may be carry-over from other donors' samples. The CDR3 DNA reads TGTGCCAGCAGCTTGGTAGGACAGGGGGCTGTGTATGGCTACACCTTC. It specifies CASSLVGQGAVYGYTF.